A single sample gave rise to the 24 T cell receptor beta chains below, sequenced in a study of cytomegalovirus exposure and HLA in healthy donors (dated by TCRdb to 2017 to 2019). Libraries were prepared through the immunoSEQ multiplex PCR assay. The multiplex PCR relied on a mix of 60 forward primers for TCR Vbeta segments and 13 reverse primers for TCR Jbeta segments. As stored in TCRdb, this immuneACCESS dataset retains in-frame rearrangements with V and J assigned. A fraction of the clones does not appear; measured against another copy, unresolved V genes explain less than half of the discrepancy, and the remainder lacks a known reason. The table for this sample lists 65,000 to 85,000 clones; about 78% of them were counted only once. The top ten clones comprise over 7% of the sample. The sequencing input was PBMCs. These receptors were taken from a woman between 40 and 50 years old in good health and CMV-seropositive.

The gene calls are TRBV4-1 and TRBJ2-3; 12 nucleotides agree with TRBD2. The J segment lost 0 bases and the V segment lost 3 bases, leaving 13 bases of the junction unmatched. The CDR3 covers 20 residues. Germline assignment: CDR1 MGHRA and CDR2 YSYEKL. The CDR3 protein is CASSHLGRLAGGPSTDTQYF. Here the CDR3 DNA reads TGCGCCAGCAGCCACCTAGGGAGGCTAGCGGGGGGGCCGAGCACAGATACGCAGTATTTT.

This clone was counted once. The V gene is TRBV28, the J gene TRBJ1-2; 9 bases are shared with TRBD1. Germline-derived CDR1 and CDR2 are MDHEN and SYDVKM. Trimming at V came to 6 bases and at J to 5 bases, leaving 4 bases not matched to a gene. This CDR3 has 13 residues. The DNA for the CDR3 is TGTGCCAGCAGCTGGGACAGGGATTATGGCTACACCTTC. Residues: CASSWDRDYGYTF.

The J gene is TRBJ1-2, the V gene TRBV7-9; the match to TRBD1 covers 9 bases. The length of the CDR3 is 14 residues. V lost 1 base and J lost 7; bases outside the gene matches: 4. CDR1 and CDR2 (germline): SEHNR, FQNEAQ (reference sequence). CDR3 sequence reads: CASSLDRGLSGYTF. DNA for the CDR3: TGTGCCAGCAGCTTAGACAGGGGGCTTTCTGGCTACACCTTC. Full variable domain (outside the CDR3, taken from reference TRBV7-9 and TRBJ1-2): DTGVSQNPRHKITKRGQNVTFRCDPISEHNRLYWYRQTLGQGPEFLTYFQNEAQLEKSRLLSDRFSAERPKGSFSTLEIQRTEQGDSAMYLCASSLDRGLSGYTFGSGTRLTVV.

This chain uses TRBV29-1 with TRBJ1-1; D unclear. The CDR3 contains 13 residues. V gave up 0 bases and J gave up 4 bases, with 9 bases separating them. Germline CDR1 SQVTM, CDR2 ANQGSEA. CDR3 DNA sequence: TGCAGCGTTGAAGATCCGCGATTCACTGAAGCTTTCTTT. Its translation is CSVEDPRFTEAFF.

The chain links TRBV27 to TRBJ2-3, with 9 bases identical to TRBD2. V shed 5 bases and J 4 bases; nucleotides not matched to a gene: 7. Germline V lookup: CDR1 MNHEY, CDR2 SMNVEV (reference sequence). The CDR3 runs 15 residues. CDR3 protein: CASSRSGGVSDTQYF. For the CDR3, the DNA is TGTGCCAGCAGTCGTAGCGGGGGAGTCTCAGATACGCAGTATTTT.

This rearrangement joins TRBV13 to TRBJ2-5, with TRBD1 matching 8 bases. The V gene end was trimmed by 8 bases and the J gene end by 0 bases; junction bases not matched to a gene: 5. The CDR3 has 14 residues. Per the germline V gene, CDR1 is PRHDT and CDR2 is FYEKMQ (reference sequence). The CDR3 DNA follows: TGTGCCAGCGGAAACAGGGGGAACCAAGAGACCCAGTACTTC. This sequence encodes CASGNRGNQETQYF.

The V and J genes are TRBV4-2 and TRBJ1-2; 7 bases align to TRBD1. Germline CDR1 reads LGHNA; CDR2 reads YNFKEQ. After removal of 1 base from V and 4 bases from J, the junction contained 6 bases not matched to a gene. CDR3 length: 15 residues. This chain's CDR3 is CASSQVSGQSYGYTF. CDR3 nucleotide sequence: TGTGCCAGCAGCCAAGTTTCGGGACAGAGCTATGGCTACACCTTC.

The chain couples TRBV19 to TRBJ1-3, with TRBD1 matching 8 bases. Trimming took 6 bases from V and 4 from J; bases not matched to a gene: 8. Looked up from germline, CDR1 is LNHDA and CDR2 is SQIVND (reference sequence). The CDR3 is 15 residues long. CDR3 amino acids: CASRTDREYGNTIYF. The CDR3 bases are TGTGCCAGTAGAACGGACAGGGAATACGGAAACACCATATATTTT.

This chain uses TRBV28 with TRBJ1-2, with 8 bases lining up with TRBD1. CDR3 size: 14 residues. CDR1 is MDHEN and CDR2 is SYDVKM in the germline V gene. J was trimmed by 6 bases and V by 5 bases; bases with no gene match: 8. This chain's CDR3 is CASSRSGQGHGYTF. DNA for the CDR3: TGTGCCAGCAGTCGCTCCGGACAGGGTCATGGCTACACCTTC.

DNA for the CDR3: TGTGCCAGCATTCGACAGGTTAGCAATCAGCCCCAGCATTTT. This encodes CASIRQVSNQPQHF. V is TRBV27 and J is TRBJ1-5; a weak D match, TRBD1 (6 bases). Germline loops: CDR1 MNHEY, CDR2 SMNVEV (reference sequence). Trimming cost V 7 bases and J 0 bases, with 10 bases left between them. The CDR3 sequence is 14 residues long.

Turning to this clone: A read error may produce the germline difference seen at one junction end. The J gene is TRBJ1-6, the V gene TRBV7-9; weak D call: TRBD1 (5 bases). The CDR3 loop spans 17 amino acids. From germline, CDR1 is SEHNR and CDR2 FQNEAQ (reference sequence). The CDR3 region has the DNA TGTTCCAGCAGCCCACATTATGGAGACAGAAATAATTCACCCCTCCACTTT. Its translation is CSSSPHYGDRNNSPLHF. Variable domain in full (rest from reference TRBV7-9 and TRBJ1-6): DTGVSQNPRHKITKRGQNVTFRCDPISEHNRLYWYRQTLGQGPEFLTYFQNEAQLEKSRLLSDRFSAERPKGSFSTLEIQRTEQGDSAMYLCSSSPHYGDRNNSPLHFGNGTRLTVT.

The chain carries TRBV9 and TRBJ1-1; D remains unclear. This CDR3 has 15 residues. In germline, CDR1 is SGDLS, CDR2 YYNGEE. V was cut by 0 bases and J by 1 base, with 10 bases left in between. CDR3 loop: CASSVAGIPNTEAFF. CDR3 coding DNA: TGTGCCAGCAGCGTAGCCGGGATCCCGAACACTGAAGCTTTCTTT.

The rearrangement uses TRBV7-2 and TRBJ2-3; 12 positions agree with TRBD2. V lost 6 bases, J lost 7 bases, and 5 bases stayed unmatched. CDR3 length equals 14 residues. Germline assignment: CDR1 SGHTA and CDR2 FQGNSA. The CDR3 DNA sequence: TGTGCCAGCAGACCCACTAGCGGGGGGTATACGCAGTATTTT. Translated, it gives CASRPTSGGYTQYF.

Written as DNA, the CDR3 is TGTGCCAGCAGCCAAGTTGTGGGCGTGGGCACTGAAGCTTTCTTT. Amino acid sequence: CASSQVVGVGTEAFF. V gene TRBV4-2 combines with J gene TRBJ1-1, with D hard to call. Trimming cost V 1 base and J 4 bases, with 13 bases left between them. In germline, CDR1 is LGHNA, CDR2 YNFKEQ. The CDR3 sequence is 15 residues long.

The rearrangement links TRBV25-1 to TRBJ1-3, with D tentatively TRBD1 (5 bases). Germline V lookup: CDR1 MGHDK, CDR2 SYGVNS. V was shortened by 4 bases and J by 2 bases, with 12 bases between the two germline ends. This CDR3 is built from 15 residues. In nucleotides, the CDR3 is TGTGCCAGCAGTGGAACCAGGGAAACTGGAAACACCATATATTTT. Its protein product is CASSGTRETGNTIYF.

The chain employs TRBV30 and TRBJ1-2; 10 nucleotides line up with TRBD1. This CDR3 contains 16 residues. Germline V lookup: CDR1 GTSNPN, CDR2 SVGIG (reference sequence). V dropped 3 bases and J dropped 7; count of bases not matched to a gene: 14. CDR3 sequence: CAWRFPRGTGVSGYTF. In DNA, the CDR3 is TGTGCCTGGAGATTCCCAAGAGGGACAGGGGTTAGTGGCTACACCTTC.

The chain uses TRBV6-1 and TRBJ2-7; 7 positions agree with TRBD1. The CDR3 spans 15 residues. V was pared by 4 bases and J by 5 bases, with 11 bases of the junction left unmatched. Per germline, CDR1 MNHNS and CDR2 SASEGT. The CDR3 region is CASSGLQGLIDEQYF. CDR3 DNA sequence: TGTGCCAGCAGTGGATTACAGGGGTTGATCGACGAGCAGTACTTC.

This chain connects TRBV6-6 to TRBJ1-2; 10 bases map to TRBD1. The V segment lost 3 bases and the J segment 8 bases; nucleotides outside the gene matches: 3. The CDR3 runs to 13 residues. The germline gives CDR1 MNHNY, CDR2 SVGAGI (reference sequence). The CDR3 bases are TGTGCCAGCAGTTATGGACAGGGGGGAGGCTACACCTTC. Translation: CASSYGQGGGYTF.

The chain is built from TRBV30 and TRBJ1-2; D may be TRBD1 (5 bases). Germline V gene sequence: CDR1 GTSNPN, CDR2 SVGIG (reference sequence). Deletions cut 3 bases from V and 4 bases from J, with 12 bases between. This CDR3 is 13 amino acids long. The CDR3 coding sequence is TGTGCCTGGAGGCAGGGTTCGGTCTATGGCTACACCTTC. This codes for CAWRQGSVYGYTF.

This chain uses TRBV19 with TRBJ1-2; tentative D call: TRBD1 (5 bases). CDR3 length equals 15 residues. V shed 3 bases and J shed 1 base, with 12 bases lying between them. Germline V CDR1 and CDR2: LNHDA, SQIVND (reference sequence). The CDR3 sequence is CASSIPTGGNYGYTF. The CDR3, as DNA: TGTGCCAGTAGTATCCCCACGGGGGGTAACTATGGCTACACCTTC.

This clone was picked up one time. The V and J genes are TRBV28 and TRBJ1-2; the match to TRBD1 covers 11 bases. J was trimmed by 4 bases and V by 5 bases; bases with no gene match: 6. CDR1 and CDR2 from the germline V gene are MDHEN and SYDVKM. CDR3 length equals 15 residues. The CDR3 DNA follows: TGTGCCAGCAGTCCCGGACAGGGGGCGAGCTATGGCTACACCTTC. Protein product: CASSPGQGASYGYTF.

The V call is TRBV10-2, the J call TRBJ2-5, with 9 nucleotides matching TRBD1. The CDR3 covers 17 residues. Germline lookup yields CDR1 WSHSY and CDR2 SAAADI. The V and J ends lost 7 bases and 5 bases, in that order; junction bases with no gene match: 17. The CDR3 DNA is TGCGCCAGCAACAATCCGGGACAGGGAGTGGTTTTGGAGACCCAGTACTTC. This encodes CASNNPGQGVVLETQYF.

The rearrangement uses TRBV6-1 and TRBJ1-2, with TRBD1 matching 11 bases. With V trimmed by 6 bases and J by 5 bases, 8 bases remained unmatched. This CDR3 contains 15 residues. In germline, CDR1 is MNHNS, CDR2 SASEGT. The CDR3 bases are TGTGCCAGCAGATCGGACAGGGGGCTGAGTTATGGCTACACCTTC. Amino acid sequence: CASRSDRGLSYGYTF.

The chain joins TRBV18 to TRBJ1-6, with TRBD1 matching 7 bases. Germline CDR1 reads KGHSH; CDR2 reads LQKENI. The CDR3 has 14 residues. The junction had 3 bases not matched to a gene; V was cut back by 4 bases and J by 6 bases. The CDR3 protein is CASSRDSFNSPLHF. The CDR3 nucleotides read TGTGCCAGCTCACGGGACAGCTTTAATTCACCCCTCCACTTT.